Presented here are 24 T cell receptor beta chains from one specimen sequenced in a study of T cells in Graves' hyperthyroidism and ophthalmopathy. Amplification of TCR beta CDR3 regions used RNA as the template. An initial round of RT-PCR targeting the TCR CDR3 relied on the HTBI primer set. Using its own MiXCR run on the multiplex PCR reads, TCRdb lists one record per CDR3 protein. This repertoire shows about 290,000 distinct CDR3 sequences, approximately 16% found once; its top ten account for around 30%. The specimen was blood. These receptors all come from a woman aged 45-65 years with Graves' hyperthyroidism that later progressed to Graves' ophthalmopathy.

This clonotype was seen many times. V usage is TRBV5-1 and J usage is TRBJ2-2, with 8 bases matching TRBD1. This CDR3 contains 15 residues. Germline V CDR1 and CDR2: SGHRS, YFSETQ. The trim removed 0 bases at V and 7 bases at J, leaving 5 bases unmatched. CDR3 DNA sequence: TGCGCCAGCAGCTTGGGGCCAGGGGGCATCGGGGAGCTGTTTTTT. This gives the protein CASSLGPGGIGELFF.

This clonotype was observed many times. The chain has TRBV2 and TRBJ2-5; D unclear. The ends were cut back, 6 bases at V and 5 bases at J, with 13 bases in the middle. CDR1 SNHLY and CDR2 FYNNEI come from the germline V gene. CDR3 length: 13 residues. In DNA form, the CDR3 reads TGTGCCAGCAGCGACTGGGCCCCGGAGACCCAGTACTTC. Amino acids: CASSDWAPETQYF.

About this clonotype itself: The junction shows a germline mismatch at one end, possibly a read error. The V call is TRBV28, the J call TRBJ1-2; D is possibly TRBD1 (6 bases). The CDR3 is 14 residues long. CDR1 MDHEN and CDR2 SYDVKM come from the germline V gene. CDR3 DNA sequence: TGTGCCAGCAGTCCTCCACAGGGACCTTGTGGCCACACCTTC. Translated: CASSPPQGPCGHTF.

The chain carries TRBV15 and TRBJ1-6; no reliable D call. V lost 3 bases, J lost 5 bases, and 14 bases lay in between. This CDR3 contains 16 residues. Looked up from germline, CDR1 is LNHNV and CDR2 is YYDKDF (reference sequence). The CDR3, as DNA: TGTGCCACCAGCAGCGGCAGCCCTAGGGATAATTCACCCCTCCACTTT. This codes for CATSSGSPRDNSPLHF.

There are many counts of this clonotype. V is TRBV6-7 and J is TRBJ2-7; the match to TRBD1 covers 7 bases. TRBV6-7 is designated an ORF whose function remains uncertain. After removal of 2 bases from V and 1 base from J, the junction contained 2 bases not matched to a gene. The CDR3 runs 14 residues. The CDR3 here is CASSYQTGSYEQYF. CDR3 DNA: TGTGCCAGCAGTTACCAGACAGGGTCCTACGAGCAGTACTTC.

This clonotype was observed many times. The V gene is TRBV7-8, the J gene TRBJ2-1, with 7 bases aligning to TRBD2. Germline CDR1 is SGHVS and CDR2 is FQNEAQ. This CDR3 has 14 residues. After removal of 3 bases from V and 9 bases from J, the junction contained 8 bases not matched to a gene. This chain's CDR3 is CASSFPGLVGEQFF. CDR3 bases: TGTGCCAGCAGCTTCCCAGGACTAGTGGGTGAGCAGTTCTTC. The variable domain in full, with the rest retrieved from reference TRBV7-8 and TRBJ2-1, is GAGVSQSPRYKVAKRGQDVALRCDPISGHVSLFWYQQALGQGPEFLTYFQNEAQLDKSGLPSDRFFAERPEGSVSTLKIQRTQQEDSAVYLCASSFPGLVGEQFFGPGTRLTVL.

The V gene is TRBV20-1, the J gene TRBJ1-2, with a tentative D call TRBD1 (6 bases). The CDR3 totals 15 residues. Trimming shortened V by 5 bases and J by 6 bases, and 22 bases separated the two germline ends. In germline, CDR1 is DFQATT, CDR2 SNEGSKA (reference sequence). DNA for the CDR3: TGCAGTGCTGGTTTTATGGGGGCGCGAGTGGATGGCTACACCTTC. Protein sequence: CSAGFMGARVDGYTF.

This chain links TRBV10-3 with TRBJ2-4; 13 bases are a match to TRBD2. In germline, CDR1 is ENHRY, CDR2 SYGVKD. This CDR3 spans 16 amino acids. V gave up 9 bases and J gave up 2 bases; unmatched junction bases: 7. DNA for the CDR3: TGTGCCATTGGGACTAGCGGGATCAGTTCCAAAAACATTCAGTACTTC. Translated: CAIGTSGISSKNIQYF.

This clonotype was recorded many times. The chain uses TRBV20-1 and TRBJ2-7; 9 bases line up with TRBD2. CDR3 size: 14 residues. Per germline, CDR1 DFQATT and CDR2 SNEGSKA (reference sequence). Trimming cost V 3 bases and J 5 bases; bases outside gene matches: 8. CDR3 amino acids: CSARDSGSFHEQYF. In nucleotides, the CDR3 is TGCAGTGCTAGGGATAGCGGGAGCTTCCACGAGCAGTACTTC.

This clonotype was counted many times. CDR3 protein: CSARGRVNGELFF. Written as DNA, the CDR3 is TGCAGTGCTAGAGGCCGAGTCAACGGGGAGCTGTTTTTT. The V call is TRBV20-1, the J call TRBJ2-2; D is unresolved. Germline loops: CDR1 DFQATT, CDR2 SNEGSKA (reference sequence). V gave up 1 base and J gave up 7 bases, with 10 bases separating them. The CDR3 runs to 13 residues.

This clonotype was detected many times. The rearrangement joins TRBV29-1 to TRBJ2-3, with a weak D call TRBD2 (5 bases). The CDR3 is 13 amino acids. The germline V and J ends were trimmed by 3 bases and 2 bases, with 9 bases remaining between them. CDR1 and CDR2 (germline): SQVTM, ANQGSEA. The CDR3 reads CSVEGRPTDTQYF. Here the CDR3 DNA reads TGCAGCGTTGAGGGGAGACCCACAGATACGCAGTATTTT.

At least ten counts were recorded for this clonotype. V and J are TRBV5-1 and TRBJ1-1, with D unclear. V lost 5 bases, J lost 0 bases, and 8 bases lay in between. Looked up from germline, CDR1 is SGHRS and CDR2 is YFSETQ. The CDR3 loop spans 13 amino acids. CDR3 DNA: TGCGCCAGCAGTGCGGTCATGAACACTGAAGCTTTCTTT. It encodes CASSAVMNTEAFF. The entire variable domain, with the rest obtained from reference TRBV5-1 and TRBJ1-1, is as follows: KAGVTQTPRYLIKTRGQQVTLSCSPISGHRSVSWYQQTPGQGLQFLFEYFSETQRNKGNFPGRFSGRQFSNSRSEMNVSTLELGDSALYLCASSAVMNTEAFFGQGTRLTVV.

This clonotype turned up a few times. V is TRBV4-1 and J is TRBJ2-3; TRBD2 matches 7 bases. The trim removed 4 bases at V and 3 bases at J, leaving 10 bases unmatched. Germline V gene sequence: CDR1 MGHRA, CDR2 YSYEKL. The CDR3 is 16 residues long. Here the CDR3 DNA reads TGCGCCAGCAGCCCAGCGCTAGCGGAGATTACAGATACGCAGTATTTT. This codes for CASSPALAEITDTQYF.

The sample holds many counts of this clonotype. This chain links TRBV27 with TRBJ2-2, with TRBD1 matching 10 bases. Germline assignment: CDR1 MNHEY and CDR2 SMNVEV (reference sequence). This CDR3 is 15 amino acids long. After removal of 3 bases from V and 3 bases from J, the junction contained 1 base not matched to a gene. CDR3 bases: TGTGCCAGCAGTTTTGGGACAGGGGACACCGGGGAGCTGTTTTTT. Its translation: CASSFGTGDTGELFF.

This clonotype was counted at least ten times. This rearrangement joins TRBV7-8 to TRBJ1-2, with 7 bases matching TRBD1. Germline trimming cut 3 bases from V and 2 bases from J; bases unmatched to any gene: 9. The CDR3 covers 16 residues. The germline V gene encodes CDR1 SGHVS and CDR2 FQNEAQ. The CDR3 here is CASSFPGTEENYGYTF. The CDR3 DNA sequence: TGTGCCAGCAGCTTTCCCGGGACAGAGGAAAACTATGGCTACACCTTC.

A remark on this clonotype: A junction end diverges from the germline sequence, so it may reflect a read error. This CDR3 is CASRQVGGKNTEAFF. The DNA of the CDR3 is TGCGCCAGCAGACAAGTCGGAGGGAAGAACACTGAAGCTTTCTTT. The chain carries TRBV4-1 and TRBJ1-1; D unclear. Germline V gives CDR1 MGHRA, CDR2 YSYEKL. This CDR3 contains 15 residues.

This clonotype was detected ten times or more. The CDR3 bases are TGTGCCAGCAGTTCGGGTCTAAATAGCAATCAGCCCCAGCATTTT. Protein sequence: CASSSGLNSNQPQHF. The chain joins TRBV27 to TRBJ1-5; D not resolved. Trimming left V 4 bases short and J 0 bases short, with 10 bases between. CDR1 is MNHEY and CDR2 is SMNVEV in the germline V gene (reference sequence). This CDR3 contains 15 residues.

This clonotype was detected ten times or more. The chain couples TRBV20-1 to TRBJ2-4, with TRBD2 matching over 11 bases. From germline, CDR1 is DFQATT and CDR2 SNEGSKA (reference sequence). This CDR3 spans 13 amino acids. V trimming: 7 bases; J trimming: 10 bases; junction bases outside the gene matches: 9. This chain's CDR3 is CSGLLAGVNIQYF. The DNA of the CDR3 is TGCAGTGGCCTACTAGCGGGAGTAAATATTCAGTACTTC.

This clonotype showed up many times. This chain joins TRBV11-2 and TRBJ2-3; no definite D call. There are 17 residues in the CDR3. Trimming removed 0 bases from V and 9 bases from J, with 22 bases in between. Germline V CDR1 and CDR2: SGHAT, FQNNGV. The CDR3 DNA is TGTGCCAGCAGCTTAGATCAGAGGACGAGACGAACCGGCACGCAGTATTTT. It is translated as CASSLDQRTRRTGTQYF.

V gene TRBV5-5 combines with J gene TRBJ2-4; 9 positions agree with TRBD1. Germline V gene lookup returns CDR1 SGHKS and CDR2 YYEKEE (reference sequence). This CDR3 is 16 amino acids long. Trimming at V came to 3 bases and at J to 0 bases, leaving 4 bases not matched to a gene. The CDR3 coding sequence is TGTGCCAGCAGCTGGACAGGGGTGAAAGCCAAAAACATTCAGTACTTC. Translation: CASSWTGVKAKNIQYF.

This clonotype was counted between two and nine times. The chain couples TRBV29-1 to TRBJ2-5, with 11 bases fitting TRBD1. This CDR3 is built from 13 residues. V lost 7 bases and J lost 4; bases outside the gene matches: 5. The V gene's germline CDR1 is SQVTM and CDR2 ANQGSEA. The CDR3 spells CSEGQGGSETQYF. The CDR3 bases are TGCAGCGAGGGACAGGGGGGATCAGAGACCCAGTACTTC.

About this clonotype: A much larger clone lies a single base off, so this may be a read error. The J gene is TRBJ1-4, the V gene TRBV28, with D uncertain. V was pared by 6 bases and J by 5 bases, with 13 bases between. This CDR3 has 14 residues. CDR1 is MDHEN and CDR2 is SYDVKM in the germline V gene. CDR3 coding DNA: TGTGCCAGCAGCACCGTGGACGGGAATGAAAAACTGTTTTTT. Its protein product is CASSTVDGNEKLFF.

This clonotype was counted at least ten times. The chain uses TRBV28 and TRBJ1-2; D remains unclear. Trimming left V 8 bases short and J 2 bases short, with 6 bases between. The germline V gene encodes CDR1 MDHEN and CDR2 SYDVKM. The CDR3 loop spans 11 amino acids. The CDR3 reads CASVRNYGYTF. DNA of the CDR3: TGTGCCAGCGTACGAAACTATGGCTACACCTTC.

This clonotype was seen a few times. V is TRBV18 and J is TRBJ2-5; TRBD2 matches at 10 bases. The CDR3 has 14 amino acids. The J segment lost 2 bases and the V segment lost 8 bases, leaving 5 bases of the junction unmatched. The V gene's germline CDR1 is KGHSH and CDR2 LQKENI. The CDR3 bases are TGTGCCAGCACACAGACTAGCGGGCAAGAGACCCAGTACTTC. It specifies CASTQTSGQETQYF.